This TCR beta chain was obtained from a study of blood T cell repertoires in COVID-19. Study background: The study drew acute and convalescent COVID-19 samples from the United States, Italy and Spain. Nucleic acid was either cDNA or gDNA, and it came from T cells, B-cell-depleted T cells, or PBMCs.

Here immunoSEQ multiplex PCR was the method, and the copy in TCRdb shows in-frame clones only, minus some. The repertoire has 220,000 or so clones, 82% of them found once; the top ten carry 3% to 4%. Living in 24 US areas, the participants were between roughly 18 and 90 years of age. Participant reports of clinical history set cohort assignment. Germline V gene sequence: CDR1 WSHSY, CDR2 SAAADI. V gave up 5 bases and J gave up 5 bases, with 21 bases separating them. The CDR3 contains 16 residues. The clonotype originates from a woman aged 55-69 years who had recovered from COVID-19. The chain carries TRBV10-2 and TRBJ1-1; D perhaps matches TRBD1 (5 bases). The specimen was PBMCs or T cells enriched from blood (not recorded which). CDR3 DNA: TGCGCCAGCAGTTCAATCAGGGCCCACGAGAGGACTGAAGCTTTCTTT. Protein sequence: CASSSIRAHERTEAFF.